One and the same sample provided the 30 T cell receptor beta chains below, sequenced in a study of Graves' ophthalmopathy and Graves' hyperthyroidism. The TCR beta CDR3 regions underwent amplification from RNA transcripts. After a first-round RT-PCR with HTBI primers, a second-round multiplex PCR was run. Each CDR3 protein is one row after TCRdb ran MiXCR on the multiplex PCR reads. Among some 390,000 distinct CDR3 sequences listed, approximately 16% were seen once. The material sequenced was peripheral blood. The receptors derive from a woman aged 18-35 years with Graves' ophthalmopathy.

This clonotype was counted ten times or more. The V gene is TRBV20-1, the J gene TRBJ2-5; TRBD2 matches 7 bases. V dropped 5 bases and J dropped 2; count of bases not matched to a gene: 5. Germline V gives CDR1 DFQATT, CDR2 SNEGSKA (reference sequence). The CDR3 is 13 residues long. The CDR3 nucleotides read TGCAGTGCTCGACCGGGACTACAAGAGACCCAGTACTTC. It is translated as CSARPGLQETQYF.

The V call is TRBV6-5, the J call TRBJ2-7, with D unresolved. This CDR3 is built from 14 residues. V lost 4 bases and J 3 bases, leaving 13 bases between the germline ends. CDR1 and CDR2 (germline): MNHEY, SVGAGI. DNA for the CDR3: TGTGCCAGCAGTTCTTGGGTAAAGGGCTACGAGCAGTACTTC. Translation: CASSSWVKGYEQYF.

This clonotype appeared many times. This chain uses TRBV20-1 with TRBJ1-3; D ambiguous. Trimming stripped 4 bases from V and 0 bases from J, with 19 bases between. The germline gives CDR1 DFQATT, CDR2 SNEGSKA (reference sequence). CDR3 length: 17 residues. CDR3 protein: CSATQDPILSSGNTIYF. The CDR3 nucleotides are TGCAGTGCTACGCAGGACCCAATACTCAGCTCTGGAAACACCATATATTTT.

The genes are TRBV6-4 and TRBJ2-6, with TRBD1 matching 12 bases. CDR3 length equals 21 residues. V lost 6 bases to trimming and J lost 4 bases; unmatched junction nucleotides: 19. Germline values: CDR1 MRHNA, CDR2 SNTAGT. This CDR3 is CASRPLPGQGAFGLGANVLTF. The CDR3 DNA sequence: TGTGCCAGCAGACCCCTTCCGGGACAGGGGGCTTTTGGTCTGGGGGCCAACGTCCTGACTTTC.

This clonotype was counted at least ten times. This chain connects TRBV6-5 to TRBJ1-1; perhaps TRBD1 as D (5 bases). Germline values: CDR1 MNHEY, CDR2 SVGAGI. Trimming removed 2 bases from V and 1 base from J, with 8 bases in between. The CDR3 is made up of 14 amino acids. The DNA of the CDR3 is TGTGCCAGCAGTTACCGCAGGGCGAACACTGAAGCTTTCTTT. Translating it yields CASSYRRANTEAFF.

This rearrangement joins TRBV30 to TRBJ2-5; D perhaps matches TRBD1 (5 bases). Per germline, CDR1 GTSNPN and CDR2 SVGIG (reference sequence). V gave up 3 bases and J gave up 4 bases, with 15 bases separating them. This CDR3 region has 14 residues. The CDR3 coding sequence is TGTGCCTGGAGACCCTCAGGGTATCGAGAGACCCAGTACTTC. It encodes CAWRPSGYRETQYF.

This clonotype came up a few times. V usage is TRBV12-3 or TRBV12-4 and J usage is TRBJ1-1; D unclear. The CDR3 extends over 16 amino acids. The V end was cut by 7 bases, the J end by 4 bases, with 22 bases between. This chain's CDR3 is CASTFDASTRGTEAFF. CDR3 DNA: TGTGCCAGCACATTCGACGCTTCGACCCGGGGCACTGAAGCTTTCTTT.

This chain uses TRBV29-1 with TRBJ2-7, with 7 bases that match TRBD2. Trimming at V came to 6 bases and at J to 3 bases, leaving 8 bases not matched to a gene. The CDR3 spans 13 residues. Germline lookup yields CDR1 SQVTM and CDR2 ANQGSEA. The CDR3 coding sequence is TGCAGCGTGACGGGGGGTGCTAGCTACGAGCAGTACTTC. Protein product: CSVTGGASYEQYF.

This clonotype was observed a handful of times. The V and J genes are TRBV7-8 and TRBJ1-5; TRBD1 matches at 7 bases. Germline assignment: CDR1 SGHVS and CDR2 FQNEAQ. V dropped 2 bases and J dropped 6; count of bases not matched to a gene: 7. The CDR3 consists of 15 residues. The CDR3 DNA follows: TGTGCCAGCAGCTTACCAGGGGGAGGTAGTCAGCCCCAGCATTTT. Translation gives CASSLPGGGSQPQHF.

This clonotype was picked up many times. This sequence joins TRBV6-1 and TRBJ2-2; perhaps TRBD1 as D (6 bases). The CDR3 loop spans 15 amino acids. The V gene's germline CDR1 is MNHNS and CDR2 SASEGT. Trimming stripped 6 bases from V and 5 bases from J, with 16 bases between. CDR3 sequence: CASRDGTRGTGELFF. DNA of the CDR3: TGTGCCAGCAGGGACGGGACACGAGGGACCGGGGAGCTGTTTTTT.

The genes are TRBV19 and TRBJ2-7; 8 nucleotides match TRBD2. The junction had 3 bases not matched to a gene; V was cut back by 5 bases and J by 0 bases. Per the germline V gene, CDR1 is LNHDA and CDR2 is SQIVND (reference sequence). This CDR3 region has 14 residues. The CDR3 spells CASSASGLSYEQYF. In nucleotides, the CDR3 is TGTGCCAGTAGTGCTAGCGGGCTCTCCTACGAGCAGTACTTC.

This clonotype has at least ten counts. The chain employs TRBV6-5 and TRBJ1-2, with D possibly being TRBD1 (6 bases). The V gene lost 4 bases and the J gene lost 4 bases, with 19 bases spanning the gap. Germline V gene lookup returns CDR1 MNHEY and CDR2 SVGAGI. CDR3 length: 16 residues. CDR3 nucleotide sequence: TGTGCCAGCAGTTCGCGACAGGCCCCAGTACTCTATGGCTACACCTTC. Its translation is CASSSRQAPVLYGYTF.

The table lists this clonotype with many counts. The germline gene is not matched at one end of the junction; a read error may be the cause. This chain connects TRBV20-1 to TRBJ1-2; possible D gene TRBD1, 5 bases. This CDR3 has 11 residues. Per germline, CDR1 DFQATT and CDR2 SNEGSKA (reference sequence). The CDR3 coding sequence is TGCAATGCTGAACAGGCGGAGGGCTACACCTTC. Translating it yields CNAEQAEGYTF.

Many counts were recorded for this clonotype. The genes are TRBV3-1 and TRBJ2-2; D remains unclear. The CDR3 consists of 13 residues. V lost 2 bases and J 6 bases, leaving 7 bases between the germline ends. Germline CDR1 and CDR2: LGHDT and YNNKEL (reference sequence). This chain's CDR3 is CASSQLDAGELFF. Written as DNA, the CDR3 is TGTGCCAGCAGCCAACTGGATGCCGGGGAGCTGTTTTTT.

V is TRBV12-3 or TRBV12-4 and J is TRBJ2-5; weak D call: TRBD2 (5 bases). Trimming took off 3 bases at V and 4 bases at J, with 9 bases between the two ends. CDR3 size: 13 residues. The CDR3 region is CASSFYGGETQYF. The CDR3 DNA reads TGTGCCAGCAGTTTCTATGGAGGAGAGACCCAGTACTTC.

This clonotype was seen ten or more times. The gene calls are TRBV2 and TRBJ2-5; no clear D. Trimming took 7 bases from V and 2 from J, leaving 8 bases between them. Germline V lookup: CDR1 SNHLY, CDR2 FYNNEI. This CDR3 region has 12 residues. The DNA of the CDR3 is TGTGCCAGCATCGTAAGACAAGAGACCCAGTACTTC. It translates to CASIVRQETQYF.

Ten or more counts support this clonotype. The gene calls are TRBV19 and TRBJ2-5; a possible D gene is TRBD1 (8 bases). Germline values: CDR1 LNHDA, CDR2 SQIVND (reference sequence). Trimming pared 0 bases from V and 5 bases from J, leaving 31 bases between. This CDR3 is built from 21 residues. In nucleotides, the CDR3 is TGTGCCAGTAGTATAGAAACTTTAATAGGACAGGGAGTTTTTAGCGGGGAGACCCAGTACTTC. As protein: CASSIETLIGQGVFSGETQYF. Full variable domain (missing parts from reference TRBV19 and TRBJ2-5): DGGITQSPKYLFRKEGQNVTLSCEQNLNHDAMYWYRQDPGQGLRLIYYSQIVNDFQKGDIAEGYSVSREKKESFPLTVTSAQKNPTAFYLCASSIETLIGQGVFSGETQYFGPGTRLLVL.

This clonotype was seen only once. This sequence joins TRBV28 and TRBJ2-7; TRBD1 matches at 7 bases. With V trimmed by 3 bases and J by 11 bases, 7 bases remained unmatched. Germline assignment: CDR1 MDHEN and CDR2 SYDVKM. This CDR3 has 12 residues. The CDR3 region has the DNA TGTGCCAGCAGTTTTGTGGGGCAGGGGGAGTACTTC. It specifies CASSFVGQGEYF.

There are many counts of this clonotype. The DNA of the CDR3 is TGTGCCAGCAGCTCCTCACGGGGGGAGATCATTCAGTACTTC. Translated: CASSSSRGEIIQYF. The V call is TRBV27, the J call TRBJ2-4; 7 positions agree with TRBD2. The germline gives CDR1 MNHEY, CDR2 SMNVEV (reference sequence). J lost 9 bases, V lost 6 bases, and 11 bases had no gene match. The CDR3 is 14 residues long.

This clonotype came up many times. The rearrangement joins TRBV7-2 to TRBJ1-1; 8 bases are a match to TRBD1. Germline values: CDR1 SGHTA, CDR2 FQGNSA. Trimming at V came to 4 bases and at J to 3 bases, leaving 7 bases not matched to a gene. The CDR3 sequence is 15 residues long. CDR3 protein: CASSSDRGWDTEAFF. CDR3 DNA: TGTGCCAGCAGCTCCGACAGGGGATGGGACACTGAAGCTTTCTTT. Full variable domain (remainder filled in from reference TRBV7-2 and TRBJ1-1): GAGVSQSPSNKVTEKGKDVELRCDPISGHTALYWYRQSLGQGLEFLIYFQGNSAPDKSGLPSDRFSAERTGGSVSTLTIQRTQQEDSAVYLCASSSDRGWDTEAFFGQGTRLTVV.

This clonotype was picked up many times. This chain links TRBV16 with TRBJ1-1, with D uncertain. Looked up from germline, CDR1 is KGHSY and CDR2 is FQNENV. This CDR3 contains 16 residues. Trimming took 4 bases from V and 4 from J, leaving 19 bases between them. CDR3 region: CASSPRVGPEATEAFF. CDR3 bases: TGTGCCAGCAGCCCTCGCGTCGGACCCGAGGCCACTGAAGCTTTCTTT. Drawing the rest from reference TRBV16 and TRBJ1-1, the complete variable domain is GEEVAQTPKHLVRGEGQKAKLYCAPIKGHSYVFWYQQVLKNEFKFLISFQNENVFDETGMPKERFSAKCLPNSPCSLEIQATKLEDSAVYFCASSPRVGPEATEAFFGQGTRLTVV.

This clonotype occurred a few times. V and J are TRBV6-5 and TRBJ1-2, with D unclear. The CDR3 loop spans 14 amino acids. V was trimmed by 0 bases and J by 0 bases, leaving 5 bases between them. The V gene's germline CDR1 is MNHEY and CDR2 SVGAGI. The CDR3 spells CASSYSDTNYGYTF. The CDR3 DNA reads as TGTGCCAGCAGTTACTCCGACACTAACTATGGCTACACCTTC.

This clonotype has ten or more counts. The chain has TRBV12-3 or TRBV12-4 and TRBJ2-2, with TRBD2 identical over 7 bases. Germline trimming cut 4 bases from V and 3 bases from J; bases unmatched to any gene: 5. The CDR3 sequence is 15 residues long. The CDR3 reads CASSSLAEYTGELFF. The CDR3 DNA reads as TGTGCCAGCAGTTCTCTAGCGGAATACACCGGGGAGCTGTTTTTT.

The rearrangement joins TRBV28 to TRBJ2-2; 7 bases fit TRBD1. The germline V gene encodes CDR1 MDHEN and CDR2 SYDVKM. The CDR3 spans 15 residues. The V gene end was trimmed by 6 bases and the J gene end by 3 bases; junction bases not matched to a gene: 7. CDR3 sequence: CASRKGAADTGELFF. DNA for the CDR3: TGTGCCAGCAGGAAGGGGGCGGCTGACACCGGGGAGCTGTTTTTT. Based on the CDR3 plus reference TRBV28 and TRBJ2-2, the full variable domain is DVKVTQSSRYLVKRTGEKVFLECVQDMDHENMFWYRQDPGLGLRLIYFSYDVKMKEKGDIPEGYSVSREKKERFSLILESASTNQTSMYLCASRKGAADTGELFFGEGSRLTVL.

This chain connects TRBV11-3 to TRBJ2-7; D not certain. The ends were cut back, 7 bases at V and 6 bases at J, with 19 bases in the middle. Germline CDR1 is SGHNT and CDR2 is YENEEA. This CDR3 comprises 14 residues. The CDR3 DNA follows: TGTGCCAGCACCGTGACAACCGGATCAGGCGAGCAGTACTTC. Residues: CASTVTTGSGEQYF.

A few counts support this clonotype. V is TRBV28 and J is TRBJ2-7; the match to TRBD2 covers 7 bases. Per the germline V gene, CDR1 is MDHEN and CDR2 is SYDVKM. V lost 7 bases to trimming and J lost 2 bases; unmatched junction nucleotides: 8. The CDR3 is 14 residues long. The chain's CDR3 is CASTSGTTAYEQYF. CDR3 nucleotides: TGTGCCAGCACGAGCGGGACTACAGCCTACGAGCAGTACTTC.

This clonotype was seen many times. The CDR3 DNA sequence: TGTGCCAGCAGTTACTCCCGGGCTATGGAGGACACTGAAGCTTTCTTT. Encoded protein: CASSYSRAMEDTEAFF. The V gene is TRBV6-2 or TRBV6-3, the J gene TRBJ1-1; D uncertain. In germline, CDR1 is MNHEY, CDR2 SVGEGT. Trimming left V 0 bases short and J 3 bases short, with 14 bases between. The CDR3 consists of 16 residues.

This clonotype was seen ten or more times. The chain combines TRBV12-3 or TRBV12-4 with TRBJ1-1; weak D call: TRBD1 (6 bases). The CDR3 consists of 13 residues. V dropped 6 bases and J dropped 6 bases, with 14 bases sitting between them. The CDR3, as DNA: TGTGCCAGCAGCCTACTACAGGGTGCTGAAGCTTTCTTT. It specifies CASSLLQGAEAFF.

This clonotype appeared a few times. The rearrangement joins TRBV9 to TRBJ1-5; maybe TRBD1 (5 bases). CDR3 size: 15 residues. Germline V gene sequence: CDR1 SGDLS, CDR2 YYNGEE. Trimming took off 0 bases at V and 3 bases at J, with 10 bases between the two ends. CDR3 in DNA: TGTGCCAGCAGCGTAGTGGGGGGGGACAATCAGCCCCAGCATTTT. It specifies CASSVVGGDNQPQHF. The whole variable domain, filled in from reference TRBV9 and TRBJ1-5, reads DSGVTQTPKHLITATGQRVTLRCSPRSGDLSVYWYQQSLDQGLQFLIQYYNGEERAKGNILERFSAQQFPDLHSELNLSSLELGDSALYFCASSVVGGDNQPQHFGDGTRLSIL.

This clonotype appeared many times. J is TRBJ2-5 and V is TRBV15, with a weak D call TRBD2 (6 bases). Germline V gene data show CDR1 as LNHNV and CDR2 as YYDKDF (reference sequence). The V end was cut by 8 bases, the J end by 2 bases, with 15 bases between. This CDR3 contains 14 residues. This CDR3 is CATQRGTSQETQYF. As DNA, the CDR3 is TGTGCCACCCAACGGGGGACCTCACAAGAGACCCAGTACTTC.